This T cell receptor beta chain was recovered during a study of CD8+ T cells in alopecia areata. Whole-study results and caveats: Tofacitinib produced a significant decrease in scalp clonality and in expanded CD8+ clones among the top 100.

Treatment defined: oral pan-JAK inhibitor, 5-10 mg twice daily. RNA extraction was followed by reverse transcription into cDNA, which acted as the sequencing template. The protocol was immunoSEQ multiplex PCR, while the TCRdb copy is restricted to in-frame clones and leaves out a portion. This sample has over 150,000 clones; around 59% occur once, and the top ten carry 13% to 15%. The ends were cut back, 2 bases at V and 8 bases at J, with 14 bases in the middle. The CDR3 extends over 15 amino acids. Germline-derived CDR1 and CDR2 are SGHRS and YFSETQ. This clone has only a few counts. Its target is not known.

Sample: CD4+ T cells sorted from blood, taken at week 24, from a patient treated with tofacitinib. J is TRBJ1-6 and V is TRBV5-1; D not resolved. The receptor comes from a human donor with alopecia areata. CDR3 nucleotide sequence: TGCGCCAGCAGCTTTAGCGTCGGGGAGGATTCACCCCTCCACTTT. It specifies CASSFSVGEDSPLHF.